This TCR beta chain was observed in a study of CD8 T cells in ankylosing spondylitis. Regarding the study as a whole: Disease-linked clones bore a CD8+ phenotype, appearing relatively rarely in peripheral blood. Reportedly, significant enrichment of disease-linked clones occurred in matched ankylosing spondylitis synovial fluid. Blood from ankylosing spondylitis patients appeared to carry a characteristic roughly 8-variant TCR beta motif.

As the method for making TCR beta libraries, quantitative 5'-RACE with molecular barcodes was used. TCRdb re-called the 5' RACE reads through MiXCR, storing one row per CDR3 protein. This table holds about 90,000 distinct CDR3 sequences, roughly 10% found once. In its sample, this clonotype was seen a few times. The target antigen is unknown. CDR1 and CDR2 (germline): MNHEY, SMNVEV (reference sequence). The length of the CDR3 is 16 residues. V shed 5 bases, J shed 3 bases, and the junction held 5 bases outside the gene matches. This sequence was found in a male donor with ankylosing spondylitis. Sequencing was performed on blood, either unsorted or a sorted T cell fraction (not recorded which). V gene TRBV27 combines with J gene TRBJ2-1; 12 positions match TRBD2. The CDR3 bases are TGTGCCAGCAGTCCAAGGACTAGCGGGAACTACAATGAGCAGTTCTTC. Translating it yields CASSPRTSGNYNEQFF.